A single T cell receptor (beta chain) is shown here with its context. No antigen is known for it. Generated by immunoSEQ multiplex PCR, the TCRdb table keeps only in-frame clones and is missing some. The sample includes some 130,000 clones, 93% of them seen just once. The data are from a study of T cell responses to AZD1222 COVID-19 vaccine. Overall study findings and caveats: There were repertoire samples only from the period after the peak T cell response.

V dropped 5 bases and J dropped 3 bases, with 14 bases sitting between them. The CDR3 spans 15 residues. The germline gives CDR1 MDHEN, CDR2 SYDVKM. The receptor comes from an adult in good health. The chain carries TRBV28 and TRBJ1-5; TRBD1 might be the D (5 bases). The specimen comprised peripheral blood, sampled on day 0 of AZD1222 vaccination. The CDR3 protein is CASSPSGPLNQPQHF. The CDR3 nucleotides are TGTGCCAGCAGTCCCTCGGGACCGCTCAATCAGCCCCAGCATTTT.